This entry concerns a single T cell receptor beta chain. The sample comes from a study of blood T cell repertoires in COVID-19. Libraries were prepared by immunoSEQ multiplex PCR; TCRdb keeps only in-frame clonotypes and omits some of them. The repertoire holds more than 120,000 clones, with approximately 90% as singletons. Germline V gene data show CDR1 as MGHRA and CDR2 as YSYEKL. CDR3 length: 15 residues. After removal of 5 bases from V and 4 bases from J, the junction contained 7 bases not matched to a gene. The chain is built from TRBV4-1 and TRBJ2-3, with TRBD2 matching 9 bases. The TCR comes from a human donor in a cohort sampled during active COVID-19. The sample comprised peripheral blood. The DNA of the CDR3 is TGCGCCAGCAGCTCAGGGCGGGGGGGCTCAGATACGCAGTATTTT. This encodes CASSSGRGGSDTQYF.